Below, 22 T cell receptor beta chains from the same sample are listed, as sequenced in a study of blood T cell repertoires in COVID-19. TCRdb's copy holds only in-frame clones and misses some; the assay was immunoSEQ multiplex PCR. This sample has a few hundred thousand clones, with approximately 89% found just once. Source material: peripheral blood. The receptors stem from a man aged 40-49 years who had recovered from COVID-19.

The chain recombines TRBV6-5 with TRBJ2-3, with TRBD2 identical over 14 bases. V shed 3 bases and J 6 bases; nucleotides not matched to a gene: 2. This CDR3 has 15 amino acids. Per germline, CDR1 MNHEY and CDR2 SVGAGI. The CDR3 sequence: CASSYRLAGGDTQYF. Here the CDR3 DNA reads TGTGCCAGCAGTTATAGACTAGCGGGGGGGGATACGCAGTATTTT.

This clone was seen only a few times. The chain carries TRBV19 and TRBJ1-6; 12 nucleotides align to TRBD1. The CDR3 consists of 16 residues. V was pared by 3 bases and J by 10 bases, with 7 bases of the junction left unmatched. Looked up from germline, CDR1 is LNHDA and CDR2 is SQIVND (reference sequence). This chain's CDR3 is CASSIRDRGQGSPLHF. The CDR3 bases are TGTGCCAGTAGTATCCGGGACAGGGGGCAAGGATCACCCCTCCACTTT.

The rearrangement joins TRBV24-1 to TRBJ2-7; 8 positions match TRBD1. The ends lost 5 bases at V and 1 base at J; junction bases unmatched: 9. The CDR3 is made up of 16 amino acids. Germline CDR1 reads KGHDR; CDR2 reads SFDVKD. CDR3 DNA: TGTGCCACCAGTGTTCACGGACAGGGTTTATCCTACGAGCAGTACTTC. Its protein product is CATSVHGQGLSYEQYF.

About this clone: The sample holds other DNA sequences that translate to the same CDR3. This chain uses TRBV7-9 with TRBJ1-5; 8 bases agree with TRBD1. The CDR3 contains 15 residues. Unmatched junction bases numbered 0, after V lost 1 base and J lost 1 base. CDR1 and CDR2 (germline): SEHNR, FQNEAQ (reference sequence). The CDR3 loop is CASSLGTGSNQPQHF. The CDR3 nucleotides read TGTGCCAGCAGCTTAGGGACAGGGAGCAATCAGCCCCAGCATTTT. Full variable domain (outside the CDR3, taken from reference TRBV7-9 and TRBJ1-5): DTGVSQNPRHKITKRGQNVTFRCDPISEHNRLYWYRQTLGQGPEFLTYFQNEAQLEKSRLLSDRFSAERPKGSFSTLEIQRTEQGDSAMYLCASSLGTGSNQPQHFGDGTRLSIL.

There are a few counts of this clone. V and J are TRBV7-2 and TRBJ2-7, with 7 bases fitting TRBD2. V lost 2 bases, J lost 3 bases, and 7 bases stayed unmatched. CDR3 size: 15 residues. CDR1 is SGHTA and CDR2 is FQGNSA in the germline V gene. Here the CDR3 reads CASSLLRTSLYEQYF. In nucleotides, the CDR3 is TGTGCCAGCAGCTTACTCCGGACTAGTCTCTACGAGCAGTACTTC.

The chain links TRBV3-1 (or the pseudogene TRBV3-2) to TRBJ2-1; the D is unclear. Germline values: CDR1 LGHDT, CDR2 YNNKEL (reference sequence). This CDR3 region has 13 residues. V was cut by 5 bases and J by 10 bases, with 15 bases left in between. CDR3 amino acids: CASSSDSLLEQFF. The CDR3 nucleotides read TGTGCCAGCAGCTCCGACTCGTTGTTGGAGCAGTTCTTC.

The chain employs TRBV20-1 and TRBJ1-2; no firm D call. Trimming took off 6 bases at V and 8 bases at J, with 13 bases between the two ends. Per the germline V gene, CDR1 is DFQATT and CDR2 is SNEGSKA (reference sequence). The CDR3 is made up of 11 amino acids. The CDR3 DNA sequence: TGCAGTGCGAGGAAGGGAGGCGGCTACACCTTC. Encoded protein: CSARKGGGYTF.

The chain carries TRBV2 and TRBJ2-7, with unresolved D. Trimming removed 6 bases from V and 3 bases from J, with 9 bases in between. In germline, CDR1 is SNHLY, CDR2 FYNNEI. This CDR3 region has 12 residues. CDR3: CASSHDFYEQYF. In nucleotides, the CDR3 is TGTGCCAGCAGCCACGACTTCTACGAGCAGTACTTC.

The genes are TRBV7-6 and TRBJ2-3; 8 bases match TRBD2. Germline CDR1 SGHVS, CDR2 FNYEAQ. The CDR3 has 17 residues. With V trimmed by 0 bases and J by 3 bases, 8 bases remained unmatched. CDR3 DNA: TGTGCCAGCAGCTTAGCGGGGCGGGGGGCCCGGACAGATACGCAGTATTTT. Amino acids: CASSLAGRGARTDTQYF.

This rearrangement joins TRBV19 to TRBJ2-1; 11 nucleotides line up with TRBD2. The CDR3 is made up of 15 amino acids. Germline CDR1 and CDR2: LNHDA and SQIVND (reference sequence). The trim removed 5 bases at V and 3 bases at J, leaving 3 bases unmatched. CDR3 nucleotides: TGTGCCAGTAGTCAAACTAGCGGGGGCTACAATGAGCAGTTCTTC. Its translation is CASSQTSGGYNEQFF.

The chain couples TRBV6-4 to TRBJ2-3; the match to TRBD2 covers 9 bases. Germline V gene sequence: CDR1 MRHNA, CDR2 SNTAGT. This CDR3 is built from 17 residues. J was trimmed by 5 bases and V by 8 bases; bases with no gene match: 17. CDR3 DNA sequence: TGTGCCAGCTTAGCAGTGTTGGTAGCGGGAGCTATAGATACGCAGTATTTT. Amino acid sequence: CASLAVLVAGAIDTQYF.

The gene calls are TRBV3-1 (or the pseudogene TRBV3-2) and TRBJ1-2, with D unclear. The CDR3 has 16 residues. Germline V gene lookup returns CDR1 LGHDT and CDR2 YNNKEL (reference sequence). Trimming took 4 bases from V and 6 from J, leaving 21 bases between them. The DNA of the CDR3 is TGTGCCAGCAGCCTGGTAGTGGAGCCGAGCCCCGATGGCTACACCTTC. It yields the protein CASSLVVEPSPDGYTF.

The V and J genes are TRBV7-9 and TRBJ1-2; D is uncertain. Germline lookup yields CDR1 SEHNR and CDR2 FQNEAQ (reference sequence). There are 13 residues in the CDR3. The germline V and J ends were trimmed by 5 bases and 4 bases, with 11 bases remaining between them. The CDR3 protein is CASSPKPVYGYTF. The CDR3, as DNA: TGTGCCAGCAGCCCTAAACCCGTCTATGGCTACACCTTC.

This chain links TRBV3-1 (or the pseudogene TRBV3-2) with TRBJ2-7; 9 nucleotides align to TRBD2. After removal of 1 base from V and 3 bases from J, the junction contained 7 bases not matched to a gene. The V gene's germline CDR1 is LGHDT and CDR2 YNNKEL (reference sequence). The CDR3 has 16 amino acids. The CDR3 nucleotides are TGTGCCAGCAGCCAAGTAGCGGGAGAATGTGGCTACGAGCAGTACTTC. Its protein is CASSQVAGECGYEQYF.

The chain couples TRBV11-1 to TRBJ2-3; TRBD1 agrees at 8 bases. Germline trimming cut 6 bases from V and 5 bases from J; bases unmatched to any gene: 13. The CDR3 consists of 16 residues. In germline, CDR1 is SGHAT, CDR2 FQDESV (reference sequence). CDR3 residues: CASSRGQGEKKDTQYF. The CDR3 nucleotides read TGTGCCAGCAGTCGAGGACAGGGAGAGAAGAAAGATACGCAGTATTTT.

The chain employs TRBV7-2 and TRBJ1-2; D not resolved. The CDR3 consists of 11 residues. The V and J ends lost 6 bases and 2 bases respectively, with 4 bases between them. The germline V gene encodes CDR1 SGHTA and CDR2 FQGNSA. CDR3 region: CASRINYGYTF. The CDR3, as DNA: TGTGCCAGCAGAATAAACTATGGCTACACCTTC.

The chain recombines TRBV6-5 with TRBJ2-1; 10 positions agree with TRBD2. The CDR3 extends over 16 amino acids. J was trimmed by 0 bases and V by 4 bases; bases with no gene match: 3. CDR1 is MNHEY and CDR2 is SVGAGI in the germline V gene. CDR3: CASSSSSGSSYNEQFF. The CDR3 bases are TGTGCCAGCAGTTCGTCTAGCGGGAGCTCCTACAATGAGCAGTTCTTC.

The genes are TRBV2 and TRBJ2-4, with 8 bases that match TRBD1. Trimming took 6 bases from V and 3 from J; bases not matched to a gene: 4. This CDR3 is built from 14 residues. Germline V lookup: CDR1 SNHLY, CDR2 FYNNEI. CDR3: CASRMTGVKNIQYF. The CDR3 DNA follows: TGTGCCAGCAGGATGACAGGGGTCAAAAACATTCAGTACTTC. The entire variable domain, with the rest obtained from reference TRBV2 and TRBJ2-4, is as follows: EPEVTQTPSHQVTQMGQEVILRCVPISNHLYFYWYRQILGQKVEFLVSFYNNEISEKSEIFDDQFSVERPDGSNFTLKIRSTKLEDSAMYFCASRMTGVKNIQYFGAGTRLSVL.

The chain employs TRBV6-5 and TRBJ2-1, with D perhaps TRBD2 (5 bases). Germline V gene data show CDR1 as MNHEY and CDR2 as SVGAGI. The ends were cut back, 9 bases at V and 4 bases at J, with 13 bases in the middle. The CDR3 covers 13 residues. The CDR3 protein is CASRLAVYNEQFF. Here the CDR3 DNA reads TGTGCCAGTCGGCTAGCTGTGTACAATGAGCAGTTCTTC.

The chain recombines TRBV11-2 with TRBJ2-7, with D possibly matching TRBD2 (5 bases). The CDR3 has 15 residues. Trimming shortened V by 1 base and J by 3 bases, and 13 bases separated the two germline ends. CDR1 is SGHAT and CDR2 is FQNNGV in the germline V gene. The CDR3 DNA reads TGTGCCAGCAGCTTAGTGTTAGCGAACCGCTACGAGCAGTACTTC. Encoded protein: CASSLVLANRYEQYF.

The rearrangement uses TRBV5-1 and TRBJ1-3; weak D call: TRBD1 (5 bases). The ends were cut back, 0 bases at V and 4 bases at J, with 14 bases in the middle. Germline V gene data show CDR1 as SGHRS and CDR2 as YFSETQ. The CDR3 spans 16 residues. The CDR3 loop is CASSLARVVTGNTIYF. In DNA, the CDR3 is TGCGCCAGCAGCTTGGCCAGGGTGGTCACCGGAAACACCATATATTTT.

J is TRBJ2-7 and V is TRBV18; 10 nucleotides agree with TRBD2. Germline CDR1 and CDR2: KGHSH and LQKENI. This CDR3 is 18 amino acids long. Trimming at V came to 3 bases and at J to 0 bases, leaving 11 bases not matched to a gene. CDR3 coding DNA: TGTGCCAGCTCACCCAGTTTTGGGAGCGGGAGGGCCTCCTACGAGCAGTACTTC. Translation: CASSPSFGSGRASYEQYF.